This TCR beta chain originates from a study of T cell responses to AZD1222 COVID-19 vaccine. The protocol was immunoSEQ multiplex PCR, while the TCRdb copy is restricted to in-frame clones and leaves out a portion. The data hold under 130,000 clones, with 82% observed a single time. Worth noting for this clone: Its antigen remains unidentified.

V gave up 5 bases and J gave up 5 bases; unmatched junction bases: 5. Germline-derived CDR1 and CDR2 are SGHTA and FQGNSA. The CDR3 runs 13 residues. Study results and limitations: The study reported that nearly half of spike-specific TCRs target unmutated variant regions. Donor demographics were predominantly white British with a female majority; clonal diversity may be underestimated. Spike-specific TCR breadth rose after two AZD1222 doses, and depth rose as well. The study sampled repertoires only after the peak T cell response.

The input for sequencing was peripheral blood, taken on day 0 of AZD1222 vaccination. The J gene is TRBJ2-5, the V gene TRBV7-2, with 7 bases lining up with TRBD1. This TCR was sampled from an adult in good health. The DNA of the CDR3 is TGTGCCAGCAGCCGGGGACAGTGGGAGACCCAGTACTTC. This encodes CASSRGQWETQYF.